Sequencing of this T cell receptor beta chain was carried out in a study of shared clonotypes between healthy human individuals. In the authors' methods: ImmunoSEQ output lacked quality scores and full-length reads, limiting matched filtering. Assay used: immunoSEQ multiplex PCR; TCRdb lists only in-frame clones, some missing. V and J calls and clone size are those listed in that table; D and trimming were worked out from the DNA. This table holds over 2,000,000 clones, over 85% found once. The CDR3 covers 14 residues. Study-level findings and limits: Across subsets, estimated richness was generally greater for naive than for memory populations. Genetic and exposure-history diversity was limited by the small donor number.

Terminally differentiated effector memory CD45RA+ cells were left out of the naive CD8 fraction, which was CD45RO-negative and positively selected for CCR7. Among the donors, all were Caucasian adults who lived in Nashville, Tennessee. Regarding this clone: The antigen is unknown.

The rearrangement links TRBV21-1 to TRBJ2-5; TRBD1, as called in the table, went unchecked against the DNA. TRBV21-1 is reported as a pseudogene. The sequenced sample was naive CD8+ T cells from PBMCs. The receptor was derived from a young man in good health. Some clones in this sample may be carry-over from other donors' samples. The CDR3 spells CASTSGRGLETQYF. The CDR3 DNA is TGTGCCAGCACTTCTGGCAGGGGGCTTGAGACCCAGTACTTC.